These T cell receptor beta chains were read from a single sample in a study of blood T cell repertoires in COVID-19. Using immunoSEQ multiplex PCR, the repertoire was profiled, and TCRdb retains in-frame clones only, with some absent. The sample carries more than 100,000 clones, 75% to 90% recorded once. Sequenced material: peripheral blood. These receptors came from a man between 50 and 59 years old with active or convalescent COVID-19. CDR3s include the opening cysteine and the closing phenylalanine or tryptophan. D genes are given only for firm matches. A clone size is listed for some rows: how often the clone was seen (once, few, many), or a class if it is expanded.

v_gene	abundance	len	d_gene	j_gene	CDR3nt	CDR3aa
TRBV10-3	NA	16	NA	TRBJ1-1	TGTGCCATCAGTGAGTCAACGGGGGGGAAGAACACTGAAGCTTTCTTT	CAISESTGGKNTEAFF
TRBV5-6	few	13	NA	TRBJ2-7	TGTGCCAGCAGCCCCGTATCGGCCTACGAGCAGTACTTC	CASSPVSAYEQYF
TRBV5-1	NA	15	NA	TRBJ1-4	TGCGCCAGCAGCTTGGAAGGGGGGGCTAATGAAAAACTGTTTTTT	CASSLEGGANEKLFF
TRBV7-9	NA	13	NA	TRBJ2-7	TGTGCCAGCACCCGGGGGATGTCTGATGAGCAGTACTTC	CASTRGMSDEQYF
TRBV5-8	NA	16	TRBD1	TRBJ2-3	TGTGCCAGCAGCTCCGGACTGGACAGGGTGTACGATACGCAGTATTTT	CASSSGLDRVYDTQYF
TRBV28	NA	14	NA	TRBJ1-4	TGTGCCAGCAGTGTGCGGGATTTTAATGAAAAACTGTTTTTT	CASSVRDFNEKLFF
TRBV11-3	NA	12	NA	TRBJ2-1	TGTGCCAGCAGATCCTCGGGGAATGAGCAGTTCTTC	CASRSSGNEQFF
TRBV5-1	few	15	TRBD1	TRBJ2-2	TGCGCCAGTCGAAAAAACGGACAGGGGACCGGGGAGCTGTTTTTT	CASRKNGQGTGELFF
TRBV6-1	NA	14	NA	TRBJ2-5	TGTGCCAGCAGTGAACAGGGGTTTCAAGAGACCCAGTACTTC	CASSEQGFQETQYF
TRBV15	NA	13	NA	TRBJ1-4	TGTGCCACCAGCCAAGACCCGAGGGAAAAACTGTTTTTT	CATSQDPREKLFF
TRBV28	NA	16	NA	TRBJ1-3	TGTGCCAGCAGTCCCCCTGCCACGGGGGCTGGAAACACCATATATTTT	CASSPPATGAGNTIYF
TRBV5-8	NA	16	TRBD1	TRBJ1-4	TGTGCCAGCAGCCCGGCCCGGGACAGGGTGGCTGAAAAACTGTTTTTT	CASSPARDRVAEKLFF
TRBV15	NA	13	NA	TRBJ2-7	TGTGCCACCAGCAGAGACAGAACCTACGAGCAGTACTTC	CATSRDRTYEQYF
TRBV11-2	NA	14	NA	TRBJ1-4	TGTGCCAGCAGCTTAGGTGGAGGGTATGAAAAACTGTTTTTT	CASSLGGGYEKLFF
TRBV18	once	18	NA	TRBJ1-1	TGTGCCAGCTCACCACCTTTTGGGAGGGGAGCCTGGAACACTGAAGCTTTCTTT	CASSPPFGRGAWNTEAFF
TRBV6-1	NA	16	TRBD1	TRBJ2-3	TGTGCCAGCAGTGAAGGCTGGGGACAGGGGACAGATACGCAGTATTTT	CASSEGWGQGTDTQYF
TRBV21-1	NA	16	NA	TRBJ2-2	TGTGCCAGCAAAAACGGCCTAGCGGGGGACACCGGGGAGCTGTTTTTT	CASKNGLAGDTGELFF
TRBV4-1	NA	16	NA	TRBJ1-3	TGCGCCAGCAGCCAAGATATAAGGGGATCTGGAAACACCATATATTTT	CASSQDIRGSGNTIYF
TRBV30	NA	14	NA	TRBJ1-5	TGTGCCTGGATGGCAGGCGAAAGCAATCAGCCCCAGCATTTT	CAWMAGESNQPQHF
TRBV6-1	NA	16	NA	TRBJ1-2	TGTGCCAGCAGTGAAGGTTTGGGGGGGATAAACTATGGCTACACCTTC	CASSEGLGGINYGYTF
TRBV5-1	NA	15	NA	TRBJ2-4	TGCGCCAGCAGCTTGGGACTAGGGGCAGTCGACATTCAGTACTTC	CASSLGLGAVDIQYF
TRBV4-3	NA	15	NA	TRBJ2-7	TGCGCCAGCAGCCACCGGTCAAAGGGAGCCTACGAGCAGTACTTC	CASSHRSKGAYEQYF
TRBV10-3	NA	16	TRBD1	TRBJ2-7	TGCGCCATTTCCCCCTCATCGGGACAGGCATCCTACGAGCAGTACTTC	CAISPSSGQASYEQYF
TRBV4-1	few	15	TRBD1	TRBJ1-4	TGCGCCAGCAGCCAAGAACAGGGGGTTAATGAAAAACTGTTTTTT	CASSQEQGVNEKLFF
TRBV4-1	once	14	NA	TRBJ1-1	TGCGCCAGCAGCCAAGAAGGACAGTTCTCTGAAGCTTTCTTT	CASSQEGQFSEAFF
TRBV4-1	NA	13	NA	TRBJ1-3	TGCGCCAGCAGCCACGACAGGGGAAACACCATATATTTT	CASSHDRGNTIYF
TRBV6-2/TRBV6-3	NA	15	NA	TRBJ1-6	TGTGCCAGCAGTTATTTCGACAGGATTTATTCACCCCTCCACTTT	CASSYFDRIYSPLHF
TRBV5-1	NA	16	NA	TRBJ2-2	TGCGCCAGCAGCTTGGGGCGTACAGCGAACACCGGGGAGCTGTTTTTT	CASSLGRTANTGELFF
TRBV2	few	11	NA	TRBJ1-6	TGTGCCAGCAGTGAGGACATCACCCTCCACTTT	CASSEDITLHF
TRBV4-1	once	15	TRBD2	TRBJ2-1	TGCGCCAGCAGCCAAGAGCAGTCTAGCGGGGGTGGTCAGTTCTTC	CASSQEQSSGGGQFF
TRBV29-1	NA	10	TRBD1	TRBJ1-2	TGCAGCGCCGACAGGGAGGGCTACACCTTC	CSADREGYTF
TRBV5-1	NA	15	TRBD2	TRBJ2-5	TGCGCCAGCAGCTTCGGACTAGCGGGGGGAGAGACCCAGTACTTC	CASSFGLAGGETQYF
TRBV29-1	NA	14	NA	TRBJ1-1	TGCAGCGTTCCCGGACTCAAGAGGGGGACTGAAGCTTTCTTT	CSVPGLKRGTEAFF
TRBV10-1	NA	14	NA	TRBJ2-2	TGCGCCAGCAGTGAGTCGACTAGGACCGGGGAGCTGTTTTTT	CASSESTRTGELFF
TRBV9	NA	16	NA	TRBJ2-7	TGTGCCAGCAGCGACGATGGCGGGTCACCACTCTACGAGCAGTACTTC	CASSDDGGSPLYEQYF
TRBV19	NA	15	NA	TRBJ2-1	TGTGCCAGTAGTTACCCCCGAGGCTCCTACAATGAGCAGTTCTTC	CASSYPRGSYNEQFF
TRBV5-4	once	14	NA	TRBJ2-7	TGTGCCAGCAGCCTTGACTATCGCTCCTACGAGCAGTACTTC	CASSLDYRSYEQYF
TRBV19	NA	15	TRBD1	TRBJ1-4	TGTGCCAGCGCACGGCCTACAGGGGGAGGTGAAAAACTGTTTTTT	CASARPTGGGEKLFF
TRBV20-1	NA	11	NA	TRBJ1-1	TGCAGTGCTAGACGCTCAGGGTTGGCTTTCTTT	CSARRSGLAFF
TRBV5-1	NA	16	NA	TRBJ2-3	TGCGCCAGCAGCTTGGCCTTTACAGGGCGACCAGATACGCAGTATTTT	CASSLAFTGRPDTQYF
TRBV7-2	NA	17	NA	TRBJ1-5	TGTGCCAGCAGCTCCTCCGGGCTGGGGCAGGGAAATCAGCCCCAGCATTTT	CASSSSGLGQGNQPQHF
TRBV5-1	NA	16	NA	TRBJ1-6	TGCGCCAGCAGCCTTCGGGGGAGCTCCTATAATTCACCCCTCCACTTT	CASSLRGSSYNSPLHF
TRBV7-2	NA	15	NA	TRBJ2-1	TGTGCCAGCTTGACAACAGGGTGGGTCTACAATGAGCAGTTCTTC	CASLTTGWVYNEQFF
TRBV30	NA	15	TRBD2	TRBJ2-5	TGTGCCTGGAGTGCTAGCGGGACCCTACAAGAGACCCAGTACTTC	CAWSASGTLQETQYF
TRBV7-8	once	18	TRBD1	TRBJ2-1	TGTGCCAGCAGCTTTCCCCCCCCGGGACAGGGCGGGACCAATGAGCAGTTCTTC	CASSFPPPGQGGTNEQFF
TRBV27	NA	13	NA	TRBJ2-5	TGTGCCAGCAAAGGACAGATACAAGAGACCCAGTACTTC	CASKGQIQETQYF
TRBV19	NA	16	NA	TRBJ2-6	TGTGCCAGTAGTAGGAATAGAGGCTCTGGGGCCAACGTCCTGACTTTC	CASSRNRGSGANVLTF
TRBV29-1	NA	15	TRBD2	TRBJ2-3	TGCAGCGTTGCGATAGCGGGTACCTCGGGAGATACGCAGTATTTT	CSVAIAGTSGDTQYF
TRBV6-1	NA	15	NA	TRBJ1-1	TGTGCCAGCAGTGAAGGGGTACAGGGCGGTTATGAAGCTTTCTTT	CASSEGVQGGYEAFF
TRBV19	NA	13	TRBD1	TRBJ1-1	TGTGCCAGTAGTATCCCGACAGGGCTTGAAGCTTTCTTT	CASSIPTGLEAFF
TRBV27	NA	14	TRBD1	TRBJ2-1	TGTGCCAGCAGTCCCCATCGACAGGGATTAGAGCAGTTCTTC	CASSPHRQGLEQFF
TRBV6-5	few	14	NA	TRBJ2-7	TGTGCCAGCAGTTACCAGACGGAGGCCTCCGAGCAGTACTTC	CASSYQTEASEQYF
TRBV5-1	once	13	NA	TRBJ1-1	TGCGCCAGCAGCATGACAGTAGGCACTGAAGCTTTCTTT	CASSMTVGTEAFF
TRBV27	NA	15	NA	TRBJ2-7	TGTGCCAGCAGTCCTTTGGCCAGGGCCACTTACGAGCAGTACTTC	CASSPLARATYEQYF
TRBV27	NA	15	NA	TRBJ1-6	TGTGCCAGCAGAGACCTCCAAGGGGCGCGGTCACCCCTCCACTTT	CASRDLQGARSPLHF